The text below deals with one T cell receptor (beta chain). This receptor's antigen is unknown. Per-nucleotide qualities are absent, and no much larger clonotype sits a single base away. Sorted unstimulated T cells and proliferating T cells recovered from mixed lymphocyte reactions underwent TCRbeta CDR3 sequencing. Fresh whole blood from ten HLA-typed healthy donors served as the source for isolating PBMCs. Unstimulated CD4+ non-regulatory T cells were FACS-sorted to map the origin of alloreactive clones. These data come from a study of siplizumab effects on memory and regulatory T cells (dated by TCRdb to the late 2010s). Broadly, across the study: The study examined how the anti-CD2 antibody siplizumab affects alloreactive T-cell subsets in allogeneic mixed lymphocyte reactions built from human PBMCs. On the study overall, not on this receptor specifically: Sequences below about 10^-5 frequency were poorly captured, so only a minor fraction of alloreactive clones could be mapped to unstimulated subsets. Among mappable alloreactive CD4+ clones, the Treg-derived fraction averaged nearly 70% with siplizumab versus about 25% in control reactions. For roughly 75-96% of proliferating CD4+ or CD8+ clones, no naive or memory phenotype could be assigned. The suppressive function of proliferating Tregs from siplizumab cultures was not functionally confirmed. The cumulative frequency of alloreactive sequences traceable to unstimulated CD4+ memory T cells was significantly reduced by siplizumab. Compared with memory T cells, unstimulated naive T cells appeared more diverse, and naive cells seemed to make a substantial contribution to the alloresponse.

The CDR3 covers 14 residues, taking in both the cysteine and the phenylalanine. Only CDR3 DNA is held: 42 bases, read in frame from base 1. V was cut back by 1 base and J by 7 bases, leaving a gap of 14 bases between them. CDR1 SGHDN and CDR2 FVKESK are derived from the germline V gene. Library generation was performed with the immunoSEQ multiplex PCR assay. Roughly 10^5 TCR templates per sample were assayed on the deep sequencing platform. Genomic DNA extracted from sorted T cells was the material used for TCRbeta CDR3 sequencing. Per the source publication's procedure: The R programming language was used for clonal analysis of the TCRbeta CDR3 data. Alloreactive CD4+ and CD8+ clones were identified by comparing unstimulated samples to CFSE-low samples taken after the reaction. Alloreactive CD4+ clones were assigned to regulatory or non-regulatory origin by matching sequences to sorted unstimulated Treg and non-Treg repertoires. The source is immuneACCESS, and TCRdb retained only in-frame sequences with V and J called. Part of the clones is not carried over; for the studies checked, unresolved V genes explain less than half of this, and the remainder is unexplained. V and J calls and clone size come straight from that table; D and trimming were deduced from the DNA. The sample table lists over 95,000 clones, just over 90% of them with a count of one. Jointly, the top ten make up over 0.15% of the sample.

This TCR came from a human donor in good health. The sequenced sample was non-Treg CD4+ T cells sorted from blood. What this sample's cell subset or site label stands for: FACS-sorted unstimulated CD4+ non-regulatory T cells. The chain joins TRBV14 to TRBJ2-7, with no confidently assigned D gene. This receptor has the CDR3 CASSQVDVIWEQYF. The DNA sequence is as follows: TGTGCCAGCAGCCAAGTCGATGTTATCTGGGAGCAGTACTTC.